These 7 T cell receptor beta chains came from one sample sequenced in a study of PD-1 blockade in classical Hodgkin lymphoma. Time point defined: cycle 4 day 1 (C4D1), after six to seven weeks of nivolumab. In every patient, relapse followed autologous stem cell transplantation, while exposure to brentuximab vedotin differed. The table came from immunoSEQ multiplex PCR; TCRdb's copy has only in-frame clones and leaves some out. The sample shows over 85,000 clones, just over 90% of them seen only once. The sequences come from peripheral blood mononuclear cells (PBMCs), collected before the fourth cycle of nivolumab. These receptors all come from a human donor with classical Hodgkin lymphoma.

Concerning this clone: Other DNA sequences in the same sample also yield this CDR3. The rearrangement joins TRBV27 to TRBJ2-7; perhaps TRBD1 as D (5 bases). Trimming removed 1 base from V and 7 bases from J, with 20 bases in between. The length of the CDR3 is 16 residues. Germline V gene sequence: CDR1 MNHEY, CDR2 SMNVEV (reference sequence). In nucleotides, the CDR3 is TGTGCCAGCAGTTTATTTTATGAGACAGTTTTCCATGAGCAGTACTTC. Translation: CASSLFYETVFHEQYF.

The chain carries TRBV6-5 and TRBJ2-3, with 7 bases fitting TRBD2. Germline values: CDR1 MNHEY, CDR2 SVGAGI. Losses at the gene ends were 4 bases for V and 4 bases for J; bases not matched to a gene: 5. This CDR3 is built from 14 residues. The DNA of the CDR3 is TGTGCCAGCAGTTTGGGGGGGTTGCCAGATACGCAGTATTTT. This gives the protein CASSLGGLPDTQYF.

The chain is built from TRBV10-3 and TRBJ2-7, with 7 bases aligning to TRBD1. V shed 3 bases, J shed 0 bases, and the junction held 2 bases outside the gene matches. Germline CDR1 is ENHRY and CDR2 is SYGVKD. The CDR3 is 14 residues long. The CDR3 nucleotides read TGTGCCATCAGTGATCCAGGGGGCTCCTACGAGCAGTACTTC. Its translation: CAISDPGGSYEQYF.

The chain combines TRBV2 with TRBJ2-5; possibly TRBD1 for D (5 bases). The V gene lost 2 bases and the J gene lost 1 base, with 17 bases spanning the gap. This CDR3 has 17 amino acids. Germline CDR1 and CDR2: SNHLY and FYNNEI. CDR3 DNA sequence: TGTGCCAGCAGTGAAAATATAGTTGGCCAGGGCCAAGAGACCCAGTACTTC. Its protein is CASSENIVGQGQETQYF.

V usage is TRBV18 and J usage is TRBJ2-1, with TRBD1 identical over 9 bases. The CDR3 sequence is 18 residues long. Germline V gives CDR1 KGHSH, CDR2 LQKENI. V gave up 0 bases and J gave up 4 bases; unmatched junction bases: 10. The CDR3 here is CASSPPEMDRGGYNEQFF. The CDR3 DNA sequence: TGTGCCAGCTCACCACCGGAGATGGACAGGGGCGGGTACAATGAGCAGTTCTTC.

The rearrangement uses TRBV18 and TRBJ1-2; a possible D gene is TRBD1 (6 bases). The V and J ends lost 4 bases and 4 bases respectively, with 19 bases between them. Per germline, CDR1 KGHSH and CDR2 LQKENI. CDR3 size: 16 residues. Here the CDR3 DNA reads TGTGCCAGCTCACTTGGACCGCCCGGGGGGCCCTATGGCTACACCTTC. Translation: CASSLGPPGGPYGYTF.

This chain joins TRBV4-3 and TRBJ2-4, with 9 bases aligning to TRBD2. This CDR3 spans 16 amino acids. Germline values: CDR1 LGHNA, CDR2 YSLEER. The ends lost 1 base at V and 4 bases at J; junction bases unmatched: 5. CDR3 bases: TGCGCCAGCAGCCAAGTGACAGCGGGGGGAAAAAACATTCAGTACTTC. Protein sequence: CASSQVTAGGKNIQYF.